This paragraph reports one TCR beta chain. This specimen belongs to a study of HIV-infected patients and healthy controls. TCRdb independently ran MiXCR on the 5' RACE reads; one entry per CDR3 protein. In the table there are about 67,000 distinct CDR3 sequences, about 15% of which are singletons. From germline, CDR1 is SGHTA and CDR2 FQGNSA. Unmatched junction bases numbered 17, after V lost 5 bases and J lost 15 bases. The CDR3 is made up of 16 amino acids. The specimen was CD4+ T cells from blood. The rearrangement links TRBV7-2 to TRBJ2-1; 12 bases match TRBD2. The receptor comes from a human donor in good health. The DNA of the CDR3 is TGTGCCAGCAGCCCACGACTAGCGGGAGTATTATACGGGCGGTTCTTC. As protein: CASSPRLAGVLYGRFF.